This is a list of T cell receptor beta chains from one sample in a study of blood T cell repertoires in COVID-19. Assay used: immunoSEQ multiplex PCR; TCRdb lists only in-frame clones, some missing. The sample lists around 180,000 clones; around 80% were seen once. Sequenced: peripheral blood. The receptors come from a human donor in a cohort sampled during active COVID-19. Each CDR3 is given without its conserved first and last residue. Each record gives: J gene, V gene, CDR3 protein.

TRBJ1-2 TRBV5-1 ASSSGTGVRGYT
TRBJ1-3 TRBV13 ASRTGKAAGNTIY
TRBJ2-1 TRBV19 ASNRDRTYNEQF
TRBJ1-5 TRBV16 ASSQHGANQPQH
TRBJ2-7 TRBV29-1 SVALGQGANYEQY
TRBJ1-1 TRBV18 ASSPSGEDTEAF
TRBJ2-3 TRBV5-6 ASSLNEVTQY
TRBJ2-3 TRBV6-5 ASRTPGDTQY
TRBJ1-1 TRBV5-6 ASSLVPGQLNTEAF
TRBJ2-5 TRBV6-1 ASSEVMETQY
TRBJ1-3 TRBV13 ASSLGLRGSGNTIY
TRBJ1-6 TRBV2 ASDSGTANSPLH
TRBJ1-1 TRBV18 ASSQGGTEAF
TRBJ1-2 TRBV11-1 ASSSDIGSGYT
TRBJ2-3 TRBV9 ASSQTTSLADTQY
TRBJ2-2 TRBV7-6 ASSFRLAVNTGELF
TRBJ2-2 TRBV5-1 ASSLDGRYTGELF
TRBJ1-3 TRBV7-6 ASSRDRGISGNTIY
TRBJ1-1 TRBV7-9 ASSLEQGLKSGTEAF
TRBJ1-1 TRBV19 ASSQGGDTEAF
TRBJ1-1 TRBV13 ASSLTGQPWNTEAF
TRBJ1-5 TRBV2 ASSRDRVSNQPQH
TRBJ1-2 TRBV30 AWIGVRGYT
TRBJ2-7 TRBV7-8 ASSPRGSGAYEQY
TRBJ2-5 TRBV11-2 ASSLLAGLQETQY
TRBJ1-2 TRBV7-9 ASSLVVRDRGRKDYGYT
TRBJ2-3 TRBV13 ASSSFSSGGPDTQY
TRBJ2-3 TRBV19 ASRRDGTDTQY
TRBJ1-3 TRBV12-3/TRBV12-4 ASSSGNTIY
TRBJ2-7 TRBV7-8 ASSFFDSTYEQY
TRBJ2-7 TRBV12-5 ASGLVPVTSGSSSYEQY
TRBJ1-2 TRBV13 ASSFRARGRNYGYT
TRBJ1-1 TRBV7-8 ASSLTVFLNTEAF
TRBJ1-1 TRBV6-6 ASTSWGVDMNTEAF
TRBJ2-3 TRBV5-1 ASSLVGGPSTDTQY
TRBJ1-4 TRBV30 AWGTGGAYEKLF
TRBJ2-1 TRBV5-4 ASSSGGGASYNEQF
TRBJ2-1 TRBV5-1 ASSAGLASNEQF